This T cell receptor (beta chain) originates from a study of blood T cell repertoires in COVID-19. Overall study: COVID-19 samples from acute and convalescent phases originated in the United States, Italy and Spain. PBMCs, B-cell-depleted T cells, or T cells were the source of the cDNA or gDNA that made up the material.

V dropped 1 base and J dropped 7; count of bases not matched to a gene: 7. The length of the CDR3 is 15 residues. The germline V gene has CDR1 MNHEY and CDR2 SMNVEV (reference sequence). Authors' processing steps: Reference gene primers were amplified, and this amplification served to estimate nucleated cell counts. Only in-frame clones appear in the TCRdb table, and some are missing; sequencing was by immunoSEQ multiplex PCR. V and J calls and clone size follow that table, whereas D and trimming were derived from the DNA. The repertoire consists of around 250,000 clones, with around 83% occurring once and the leading ten covering 1.5% to 1.7%.

V is TRBV27 and J is TRBJ2-1; 7 positions match TRBD2. This sequence was found in a woman aged 40 to 50 who had recovered from COVID-19. Sequenced: peripheral blood. For the CDR3, the DNA is TGTGCCAGCAGTTTATACGGGGGGATTGTTAATGAGCAGTTCTTC. This codes for CASSLYGGIVNEQFF.